The 6 T cell receptor beta chains below all came from one sample that was sequenced in a study of regulatory T cells in long-lasting Graves disease. According to the study, TCR beta libraries were built with iRepertoire HTBI primers and CDR3-region Arm-PCR. MiXCR, run by TCRdb on the multiplex PCR reads, gives a single entry per CDR3 protein. The repertoire holds a few hundred thousand distinct CDR3 sequences, with about a quarter as singletons. The time point: persistent/refractory GD, antithyroid drugs over 5 years with positive TRAb. From RNA extracted from PBMCs, the TCR library was made. The sequenced sample was peripheral blood mononuclear cells (PBMCs), obtained when the disease was refractory, from a patient treated with antithyroid drugs. The receptors were sampled from a female donor with Graves disease.

The chain carries TRBV10-3 and TRBJ2-3; D gene ambiguous. CDR1 and CDR2 from the germline V gene are ENHRY and SYGVKD. Trimming removed 6 bases from V and 1 base from J, with 11 bases in between. CDR3 length equals 14 residues. CDR3 DNA sequence: TGTGCCATCAGATATGACCCGGGCACAGATACGCAGTATTTT. Protein: CAIRYDPGTDTQYF.

This clonotype was found many times. The CDR3 DNA reads TGTGCCAGCAGCTTAGACAGAACTAACTATGGCTACACCTTC. Amino acids: CASSLDRTNYGYTF. V usage is TRBV7-2 and J usage is TRBJ1-2; D unclear. The length of the CDR3 is 14 residues. V was cut by 1 base and J by 0 bases, with 6 bases left in between. The germline V gene has CDR1 SGHTA and CDR2 FQGNSA.

CDR3 loop: CASSQDLVQPASPLHF. CDR3 nucleotide sequence: TGTGCCAGCAGCCAAGATTTGGTGCAGCCAGCTTCACCCCTCCACTTT. This chain connects TRBV3-2 to TRBJ1-6. TRBV3-2 is reported as a pseudogene. This CDR3 region has 16 residues.

The chain employs TRBV9 and TRBJ1-1, with 8 nucleotides matching TRBD1. V trimming: 0 bases; J trimming: 6 bases; junction bases outside the gene matches: 1. Germline CDR1 is SGDLS and CDR2 is YYNGEE. The CDR3 runs 13 residues. As DNA, the CDR3 is TGTGCCAGCAGCGTAGGGACAGGGCCTGAAGCTTTCTTT. As protein: CASSVGTGPEAFF.

V and J are TRBV12-3 or TRBV12-4 and TRBJ2-2, with D possibly matching TRBD1 (5 bases). The CDR3 has 15 amino acids. V shed 5 bases and J shed 1 base, with 11 bases lying between them. CDR3 sequence (DNA): TGTGCCAGCAGTATCCCAGGGATGAACACCGGGGAGCTGTTTTTT. Translated, it gives CASSIPGMNTGELFF.

This chain joins TRBV13 and TRBJ2-7; maybe TRBD2 (6 bases). Between the trimmed V and J ends, which lost 7 bases and 4 bases, there was a span of 17 bases. Germline CDR1 PRHDT, CDR2 FYEKMQ (reference sequence). The CDR3 loop spans 14 amino acids. The chain's CDR3 is CASTPSGRAYEQYF. The CDR3 DNA reads as TGTGCCAGCACACCCTCCGGGAGAGCATACGAGCAGTACTTC.